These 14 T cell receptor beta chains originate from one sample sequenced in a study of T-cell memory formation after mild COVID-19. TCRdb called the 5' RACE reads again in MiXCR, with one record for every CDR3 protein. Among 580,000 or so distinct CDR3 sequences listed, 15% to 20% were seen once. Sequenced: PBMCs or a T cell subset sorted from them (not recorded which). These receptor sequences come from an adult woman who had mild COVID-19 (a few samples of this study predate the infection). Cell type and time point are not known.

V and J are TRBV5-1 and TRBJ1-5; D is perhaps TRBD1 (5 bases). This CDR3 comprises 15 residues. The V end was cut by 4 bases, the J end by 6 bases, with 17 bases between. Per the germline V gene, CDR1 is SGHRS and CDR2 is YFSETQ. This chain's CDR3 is CASSISGGSGQPQHF. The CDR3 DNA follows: TGCGCCAGCAGCATTTCGGGGGGTTCAGGTCAGCCCCAGCATTTT.

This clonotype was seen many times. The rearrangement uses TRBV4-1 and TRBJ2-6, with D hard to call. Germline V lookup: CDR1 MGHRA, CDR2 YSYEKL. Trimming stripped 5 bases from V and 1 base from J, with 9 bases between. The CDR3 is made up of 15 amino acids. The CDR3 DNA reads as TGCGCCAGCAGCTTTATAGGGTCTGGGGCCAACGTCCTGACTTTC. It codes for CASSFIGSGANVLTF.

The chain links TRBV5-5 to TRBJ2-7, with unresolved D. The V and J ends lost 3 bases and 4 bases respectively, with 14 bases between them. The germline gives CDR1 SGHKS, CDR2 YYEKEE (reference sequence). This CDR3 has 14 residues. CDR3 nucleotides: TGTGCCAGCAGCTCCCCCACAGCTAAATACGAGCAGTACTTC. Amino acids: CASSSPTAKYEQYF.

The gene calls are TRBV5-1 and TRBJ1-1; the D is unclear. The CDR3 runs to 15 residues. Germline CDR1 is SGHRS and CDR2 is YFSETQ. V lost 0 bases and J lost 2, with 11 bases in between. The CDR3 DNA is TGCGCCAGCAGCTTGGAGGCGCAGGCCAACACTGAAGCTTTCTTT. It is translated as CASSLEAQANTEAFF. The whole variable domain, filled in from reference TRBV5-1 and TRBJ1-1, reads KAGVTQTPRYLIKTRGQQVTLSCSPISGHRSVSWYQQTPGQGLQFLFEYFSETQRNKGNFPGRFSGRQFSNSRSEMNVSTLELGDSALYLCASSLEAQANTEAFFGQGTRLTVV.

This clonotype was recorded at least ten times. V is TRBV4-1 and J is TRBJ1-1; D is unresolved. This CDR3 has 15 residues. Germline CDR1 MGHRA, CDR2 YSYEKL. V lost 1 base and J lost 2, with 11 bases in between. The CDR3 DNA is TGCGCCAGCAGCCAAGGCCTCACGCGTAACACTGAAGCTTTCTTT. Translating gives CASSQGLTRNTEAFF.

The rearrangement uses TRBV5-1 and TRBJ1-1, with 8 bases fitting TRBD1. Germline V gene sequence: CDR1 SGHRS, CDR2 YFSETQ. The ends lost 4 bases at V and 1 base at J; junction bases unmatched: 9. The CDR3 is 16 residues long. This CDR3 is CASSKTGTGSNTEAFF. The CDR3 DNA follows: TGCGCCAGCAGCAAAACCGGGACAGGATCGAACACTGAAGCTTTCTTT.

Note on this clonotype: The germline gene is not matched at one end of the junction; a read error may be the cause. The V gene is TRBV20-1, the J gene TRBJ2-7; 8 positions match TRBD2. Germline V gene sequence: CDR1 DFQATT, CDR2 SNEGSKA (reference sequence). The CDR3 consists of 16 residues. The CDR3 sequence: CGARDYERESSYEQYF. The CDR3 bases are TGCGGTGCTAGAGATTATGAGCGGGAGTCCTCCTACGAGCAGTACTTC.

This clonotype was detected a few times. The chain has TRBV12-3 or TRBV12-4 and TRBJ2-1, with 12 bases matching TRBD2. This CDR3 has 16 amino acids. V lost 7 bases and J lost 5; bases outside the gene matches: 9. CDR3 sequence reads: CASKWASGGGNNEQFF. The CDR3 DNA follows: TGTGCCAGCAAATGGGCTAGCGGGGGGGGAAACAATGAGCAGTTCTTC.

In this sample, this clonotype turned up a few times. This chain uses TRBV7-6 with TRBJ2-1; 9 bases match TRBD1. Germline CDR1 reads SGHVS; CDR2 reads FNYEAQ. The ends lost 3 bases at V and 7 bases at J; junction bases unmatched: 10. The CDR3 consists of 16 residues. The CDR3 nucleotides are TGTGCCAGCAGCTTTACGTACAGGGGGCGCAAGAATGAGCAGTTCTTC. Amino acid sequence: CASSFTYRGRKNEQFF.

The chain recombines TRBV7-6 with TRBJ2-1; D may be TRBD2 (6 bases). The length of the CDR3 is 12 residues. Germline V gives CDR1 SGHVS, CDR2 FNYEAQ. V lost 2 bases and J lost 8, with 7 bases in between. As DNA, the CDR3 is TGTGCCAGCAGCTTAATAGCGGATGAGCAGTTCTTC. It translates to CASSLIADEQFF.

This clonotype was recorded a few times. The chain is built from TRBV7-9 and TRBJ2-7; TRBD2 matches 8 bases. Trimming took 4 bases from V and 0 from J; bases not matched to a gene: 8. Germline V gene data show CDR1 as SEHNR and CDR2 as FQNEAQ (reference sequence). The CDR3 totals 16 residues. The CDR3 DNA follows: TGTGCCAGCAGCTCGCAGACTAGCGCGCACTCCTACGAGCAGTACTTC. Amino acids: CASSSQTSAHSYEQYF.

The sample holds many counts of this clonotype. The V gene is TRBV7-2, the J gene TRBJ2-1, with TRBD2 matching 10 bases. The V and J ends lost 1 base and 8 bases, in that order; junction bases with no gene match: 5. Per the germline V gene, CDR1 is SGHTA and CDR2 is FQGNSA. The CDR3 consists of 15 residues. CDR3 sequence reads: CASSLGLAGVDEQFF. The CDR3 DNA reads TGTGCCAGCAGCTTAGGTCTAGCGGGAGTCGATGAGCAGTTCTTC.

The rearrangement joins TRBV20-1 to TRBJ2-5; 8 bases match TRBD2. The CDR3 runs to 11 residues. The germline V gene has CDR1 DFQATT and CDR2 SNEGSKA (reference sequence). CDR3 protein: CRAGVRETQYF. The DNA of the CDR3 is TGCAGAGCGGGGGTGAGGGAGACCCAGTACTTC.

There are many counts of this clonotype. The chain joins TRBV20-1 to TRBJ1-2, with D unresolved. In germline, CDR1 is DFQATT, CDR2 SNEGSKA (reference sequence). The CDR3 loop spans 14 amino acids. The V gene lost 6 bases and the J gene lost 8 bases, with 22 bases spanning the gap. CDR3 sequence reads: CSAPNGSMSAGYTF. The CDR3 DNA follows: TGCAGTGCCCCAAACGGATCAATGAGTGCGGGCTACACCTTC.